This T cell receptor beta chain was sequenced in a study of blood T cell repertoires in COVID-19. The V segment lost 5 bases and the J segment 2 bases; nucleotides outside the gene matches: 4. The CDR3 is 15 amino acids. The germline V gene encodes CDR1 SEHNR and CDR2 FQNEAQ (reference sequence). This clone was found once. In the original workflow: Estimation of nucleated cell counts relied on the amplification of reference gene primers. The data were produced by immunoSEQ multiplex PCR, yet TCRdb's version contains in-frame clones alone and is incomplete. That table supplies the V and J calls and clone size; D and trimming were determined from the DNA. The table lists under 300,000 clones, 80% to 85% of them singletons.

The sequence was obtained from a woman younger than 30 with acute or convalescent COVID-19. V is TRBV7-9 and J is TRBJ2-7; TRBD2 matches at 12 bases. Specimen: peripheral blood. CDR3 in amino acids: CASSQTSGRTYEQYF. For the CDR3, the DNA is TGTGCCAGCAGCCAAACTAGCGGGAGGACCTACGAGCAGTACTTC.